The 3 T cell receptor beta chains presented below share a single source sample, sequenced in a study of blood T cell repertoires in COVID-19. The method was immunoSEQ multiplex PCR; TCRdb's version includes in-frame clones alone and lacks a portion of them. The data hold around 280,000 clones, with around 90% observed a single time. Sample: peripheral blood. These receptors originate from a woman aged 45-65 years who had recovered from COVID-19.

The V and J genes are TRBV19 and TRBJ2-7; 7 nucleotides match TRBD1. Germline CDR1 reads LNHDA; CDR2 reads SQIVND (reference sequence). With 1 base clipped from V and 0 bases from J, the junction kept 6 bases outside the gene matches. The CDR3 sequence is 16 residues long. The CDR3 region is CASSIVTGVASYEQYF. The CDR3 region has the DNA TGTGCCAGTAGTATAGTTACAGGGGTCGCCTCCTACGAGCAGTACTTC.

This sequence joins TRBV11-2 and TRBJ1-1; 7 bases are a match to TRBD1. The CDR3 has 14 amino acids. CDR1 and CDR2 from the germline V gene are SGHAT and FQNNGV. The V gene end was trimmed by 1 base and the J gene end by 6 bases; junction bases not matched to a gene: 5. The CDR3 DNA reads as TGTGCCAGCAGCTTAGGTGGGACAGCATCTGAAGCTTTCTTT. Translation gives CASSLGGTASEAFF.

The chain joins TRBV12-3 or TRBV12-4 to TRBJ2-1; no clear D. The CDR3 contains 13 residues. V was pared by 1 base and J by 2 bases, with 3 bases between. This CDR3 reads CASSLDTYNEQFF. DNA for the CDR3: TGTGCCAGCAGTTTAGACACCTACAATGAGCAGTTCTTC.